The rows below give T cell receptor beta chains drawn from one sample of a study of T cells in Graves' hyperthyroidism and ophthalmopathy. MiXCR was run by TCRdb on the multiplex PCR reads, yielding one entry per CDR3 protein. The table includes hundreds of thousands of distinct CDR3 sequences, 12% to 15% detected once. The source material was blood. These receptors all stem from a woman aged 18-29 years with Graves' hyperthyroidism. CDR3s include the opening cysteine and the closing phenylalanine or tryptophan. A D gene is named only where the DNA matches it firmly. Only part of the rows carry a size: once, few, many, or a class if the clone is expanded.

CDR3 protein: CASSLVVAGATDTQYF; CDR3 DNA: TGTGCCAGCAGCTTAGTGGTAGCGGGAGCAACAGATACGCAGTATTTT; J gene: TRBJ2-3; clone size: many; V gene: TRBV7-9; D gene: TRBD2
CDR3 protein: CASSFRRASGVSYEQYF; CDR3 DNA: TGCGCCAGCAGCTTCCGGCGAGCCAGCGGAGTCTCCTACGAGCAGTACTTC; J gene: TRBJ2-7; clone size: many; V gene: TRBV5-1; D gene: -
CDR3 protein: CSASSEGGLNSPLHF; CDR3 DNA: TGCAGTGCTAGTAGCGAAGGGGGCCTAAATTCACCCCTCCACTTT; J gene: TRBJ1-6; clone size: many; V gene: TRBV20-1; D gene: TRBD1
CDR3 protein: CASSAKPGLAGPSEQFF; CDR3 DNA: TGTGCCAGCAGCGCTAAGCCGGGACTAGCGGGACCTAGTGAGCAGTTCTTC; J gene: TRBJ2-1; clone size: -; V gene: TRBV14; D gene: TRBD2
CDR3 protein: CASTSDRPWAFF; CDR3 DNA: TGTGCCAGCACTTCTGACCGCCCGTGGGCTTTCTTT; J gene: TRBJ1-1; clone size: many; V gene: TRBV28; D gene: -
CDR3 protein: CASSLILRGSGANVLTF; CDR3 DNA: TGTGCCAGCAGCTTAATTCTTCGTGGCTCTGGGGCCAACGTCCTGACTTTC; J gene: TRBJ2-6; clone size: many; V gene: TRBV11-2; D gene: -
CDR3 protein: CASRPALIDYGYTF; CDR3 DNA: TGTGCCAGCAGACCTGCGCTTATAGATTATGGCTACACCTTC; J gene: TRBJ1-2; clone size: many; V gene: TRBV28; D gene: -
CDR3 protein: CASAGGGSYGYTF; CDR3 DNA: TGTGCCAGCGCCGGGGGGGGTAGCTATGGCTACACCTTC; J gene: TRBJ1-2; clone size: few; V gene: TRBV6-1; D gene: -
CDR3 protein: CASSWMNSLEAFF; CDR3 DNA: TGTGCCAGCAGCTGGATGAACTCCCTTGAAGCTTTCTTT; J gene: TRBJ1-1; clone size: -; V gene: TRBV12-3/TRBV12-4; D gene: -
CDR3 protein: CASSPLVGAFF; CDR3 DNA: TGTGCCAGCAGTCCATTGGTGGGAGCTTTCTTT; J gene: TRBJ1-1; clone size: -; V gene: TRBV12-3/TRBV12-4; D gene: -
CDR3 protein: CASSLAAGTAGEKLFF; CDR3 DNA: TGTGCCAGCAGCCTAGCCGCCGGGACAGCGGGGGAAAAACTGTTTTTT; J gene: TRBJ1-4; clone size: -; V gene: TRBV28; D gene: TRBD1
CDR3 protein: CASAGGVSWFF; CDR3 DNA: TGTGCCAGCGCCGGAGGGGTATCGTGGTTCTTC; J gene: TRBJ2-1; clone size: many; V gene: TRBV2; D gene: -
CDR3 protein: CAISEQRGRLMTDTQYF; CDR3 DNA: TGTGCCATCAGTGAGCAACGCGGGCGGCTCATGACAGATACGCAGTATTTT; J gene: TRBJ2-3; clone size: -; V gene: TRBV10-3; D gene: -
CDR3 protein: CASSARDRDTEAFF; CDR3 DNA: TGTGCCAGCAGCGCCCGGGACAGGGATACTGAAGCTTTCTTT; J gene: TRBJ1-1; clone size: few; V gene: TRBV7-9; D gene: TRBD1
CDR3 protein: CASSIVAGMNTEAFF; CDR3 DNA: TGTGCCAGTAGTATAGTCGCAGGTATGAACACTGAAGCTTTCTTT; J gene: TRBJ1-1; clone size: many; V gene: TRBV19; D gene: -
CDR3 protein: CSARDSASGRIQNEQFF; CDR3 DNA: TGCAGTGCTAGAGATTCGGCTAGCGGGAGAATTCAGAATGAGCAGTTCTTC; J gene: TRBJ2-1; clone size: -; V gene: TRBV20-1; D gene: TRBD2
CDR3 protein: CASSLGSGQQETQYF; CDR3 DNA: TGTGCCAGCAGCTTGGGTAGCGGCCAACAAGAGACCCAGTACTTC; J gene: TRBJ2-5; clone size: few; V gene: TRBV5-8; D gene: -
CDR3 protein: CASSQTGTTSTEAFF; CDR3 DNA: TGTGCCAGCAGCCAGACCGGGACCACTTCCACTGAAGCTTTCTTT; J gene: TRBJ1-1; clone size: few; V gene: TRBV6-1; D gene: -
CDR3 protein: CASRGGTSPDEQYF; CDR3 DNA: TGTGCCAGCAGGGGGGGGACTAGCCCGGACGAGCAGTACTTC; J gene: TRBJ2-7; clone size: few; V gene: TRBV12-3/TRBV12-4; D gene: TRBD2
CDR3 protein: CASSFRGLYTGELFF; CDR3 DNA: TGTGCCAGCAGCTTCAGGGGGCTGTACACCGGGGAGCTGTTTTTT; J gene: TRBJ2-2; clone size: -; V gene: TRBV7-2; D gene: TRBD1
CDR3 protein: CASSQDRANSPLHF; CDR3 DNA: TGTGCCAGCAGCCAAGACAGGGCCAATTCACCCCTCCACTTT; J gene: TRBJ1-6; clone size: many; V gene: TRBV3-1; D gene: -
CDR3 protein: CATDITGTGKGYTF; CDR3 DNA: TGTGCCACAGACATTACCGGGACAGGGAAAGGCTACACCTTC; J gene: TRBJ1-2; clone size: few; V gene: TRBV6-1; D gene: TRBD1
CDR3 protein: CSVKGTGTQYF; CDR3 DNA: TGCAGCGTTAAGGGGACGGGGACCCAGTACTTC; J gene: TRBJ2-5; clone size: few; V gene: TRBV29-1; D gene: -
CDR3 protein: CAWSVMWGVNAETQYF; CDR3 DNA: TGTGCCTGGAGTGTAATGTGGGGCGTGAATGCAGAGACCCAGTACTTC; J gene: TRBJ2-5; clone size: many; V gene: TRBV30; D gene: -
CDR3 protein: CATSDMTFRGTGELFF; CDR3 DNA: TGTGCCACCAGTGACATGACTTTTAGGGGGACCGGGGAGCTGTTTTTT; J gene: TRBJ2-2; clone size: many; V gene: TRBV24-1; D gene: -
CDR3 protein: CSAATHRGEYSPLHF; CDR3 DNA: TGCAGTGCTGCAACCCACAGGGGGGAATATTCACCCCTCCACTTT; J gene: TRBJ1-6; clone size: many; V gene: TRBV20-1; D gene: TRBD1
CDR3 protein: CASSPDGTTNEKLFF; CDR3 DNA: TGTGCCAGCAGTCCGGACGGCACAACTAATGAAAAACTGTTTTTT; J gene: TRBJ1-4; clone size: -; V gene: TRBV28; D gene: -
CDR3 protein: CATSRGEVGYEQYF; CDR3 DNA: TGTGCCACCAGCAGAGGAGAAGTGGGCTACGAGCAGTACTTC; J gene: TRBJ2-7; clone size: many; V gene: TRBV15; D gene: -
CDR3 protein: CSAMGGNRGTDTQYF; CDR3 DNA: TGCAGTGCCATGGGAGGTAATCGCGGCACAGATACGCAGTATTTT; J gene: TRBJ2-3; clone size: few; V gene: TRBV20-1; D gene: -
CDR3 protein: CASSHWDTQYF; CDR3 DNA: TGTGCCAGCAGCCATTGGGATACGCAGTATTTT; J gene: TRBJ2-3; clone size: many; V gene: TRBV3-1; D gene: -
CDR3 protein: CASSLVPTSGASYNEQFF; CDR3 DNA: TGTGCCAGCAGCTTAGTCCCCACGAGCGGGGCCTCCTACAATGAGCAGTTCTTC; J gene: TRBJ2-1; clone size: -; V gene: TRBV7-2; D gene: TRBD2
CDR3 protein: CASSAATGSNEKLFF; CDR3 DNA: TGTGCCAGCTCAGCAGCGACAGGATCTAATGAAAAATTGTTTTTT; J gene: TRBJ1-4; clone size: -; V gene: TRBV18; D gene: -